Reported below is one T cell receptor beta chain. Its antigen remains unknown. This sample is part of a study of beta chain features in type 1 diabetes. With 0 bases clipped from V and 0 bases from J, the junction kept 6 bases outside the gene matches. The germline V gene has CDR1 SGDLS and CDR2 YYNGEE. This CDR3 has 17 amino acids. Whole-study results and caveats: All four CD4+ subsets of Type 1 diabetes patients contained TCRB CDR3s that were moderately but significantly shorter. In comparison with healthy donors, patients had naive, central memory and Treg TCRB repertoires that appeared more similar.

Blood was drawn once from each donor into heparinised tubes. The draws averaged around 110 mL. cDNA synthesis used the whole RNA isolate, giving expressed TCRB sequences. Repertoires were generated with immunoSEQ multiplex PCR, while TCRdb's copy carries only in-frame clones and drops some. Altogether around 430,000 clones are present, about 29% being singletons, with the ten largest covering about 0.065%. V and J are TRBV9 and TRBJ2-3; 8 bases are shared with TRBD2. This TCR derives from a man aged 18 to 30 in good health. Sequencing was performed on naive CD4+ T cells from blood. The CDR3 sequence: CASSVGGIAGSTDTQYF. CDR3 coding DNA: TGTGCCAGCAGCGTAGGAGGAATAGCGGGGAGCACAGATACGCAGTATTTT.